This paragraph covers one T cell receptor (beta chain) sequence. Its specificity is unknown. This entry comes from a study of shared clonotypes between healthy human individuals. Study context: Each donor had three CD4 naive, three CD4 memory, two CD8 naive and one CD8 memory plate.

The length of the CDR3 is 17 residues. Regarding the study as a whole: Clonotype sharing among donors was thought likely to change with sequencing depth.

This table comes from immunoSEQ multiplex PCR, and its TCRdb copy is limited to in-frame clones, with some not included. The profile shows about 2.3 million clones, approximately 93% of them singletons. Sequenced input: naive CD4+ T cells from PBMCs. Specified subset: CD45RA+ positively selected. The source of this sequence is a man aged 18 to 30 in good health. Some clones in this sample may be carry-over from other donors' samples. The chain couples TRBV21-1 to TRBJ2-7; the table's D call, TRBD2, has no DNA check behind it. TRBV21-1 counts as a pseudogene. In DNA, the CDR3 is TGTGCCAGCAGCCGGGGACCGGGCACTAGCGGTCCCTACGAGCAGTACTTC. Amino acids: CASSRGPGTSGPYEQYF.